This TCR beta chain was recovered during a study of cytomegalovirus exposure and HLA in healthy donors. Study-wide results and limits: CMV serostatus alone was available as immune exposure information. In an earlier analysis, in approximately 570 donors, most V segments appeared productive either ~90% or ~30% of the time. There were some V segments, including TRBV6-2 and TRBV6-3, excluded as indistinguishable.

The PCR made use of 60 Vbeta and 13 Jbeta primers. Some clones are missing from TCRdb's copy, which holds only in-frame ones; the method was immunoSEQ multiplex PCR. The sample has some 69,000 clones, around 80% seen once. V was pared by 6 bases and J by 8 bases, with 16 bases between. In germline, CDR1 is SGHVS, CDR2 FQNEAQ. CDR3 length equals 14 residues. This clone came up once. Its antigen is unknown. V is TRBV7-8 and J is TRBJ1-4; possible D gene TRBD1, 6 bases. This receptor was obtained from a woman aged 25 to 39 in good health and CMV-seronegative. The specimen sequenced was PBMCs. In nucleotides, the CDR3 is TGTGCCAGCAGATCCGGGGGGGCGGGGGAAAAACTGTTTTTT. Translation: CASRSGGAGEKLFF. Combining the CDR3 with reference TRBV7-8 and TRBJ1-4 gives the whole variable domain GAGVSQSPRYKVAKRGQDVALRCDPISGHVSLFWYQQALGQGPEFLTYFQNEAQLDKSGLPSDRFFAERPEGSVSTLKIQRTQQEDSAVYLCASRSGGAGEKLFFGSGTQLSVL.